This T cell receptor (beta chain) was recorded in a study of blood T cell repertoires in COVID-19. Study background: Some COVID-19 samples were acute and others convalescent; all came from the United States, Italy and Spain.

In the study's own analysis: Amplification with reference gene primers provided the estimates of nucleated cell counts. Method: immunoSEQ multiplex PCR; TCRdb's copy keeps in-frame clones and lacks some. The V and J calls and clone size were taken over from that table, and D and trimming were inferred from the DNA. The sample carries about 200,000 clones, about 83% recorded once. The V end was cut by 4 bases, the J end by 1 base, with 10 bases between. The germline V gene has CDR1 LNHDA and CDR2 SQIVND (reference sequence). The CDR3 sequence is 14 residues long. The sequence was obtained from a woman in her 50s with active or convalescent COVID-19. Material: peripheral blood. The V call is TRBV19, the J call TRBJ1-1; maybe TRBD1 (5 bases). The CDR3 region has the DNA TGTGCCAGTAGTAGGGGCAGATCGAACACTGAAGCTTTCTTT. Its translation is CASSRGRSNTEAFF.